A single sample gave rise to the 19 T cell receptor beta chains below, sequenced in a study of OX40 agonist ivuxolimab in advanced cancers. Libraries were prepared by immunoSEQ multiplex PCR; TCRdb keeps only in-frame clonotypes and omits some of them. The table shows fewer than 200,000 clones, with 94% occurring only once. The sequencing used CD4+ or CD8+ T cells sorted from blood, collected in a trial of the OX40 agonist ivuxolimab. The source of these receptors is an adult with an advanced solid tumor such as melanoma, head and neck, liver or kidney cancer.

This chain links TRBV5-4 with TRBJ2-3; D perhaps matches TRBD1 (7 bases). V shed 6 bases and J shed 6 bases, with 23 bases lying between them. In germline, CDR1 is SGHNT, CDR2 YYREEE (reference sequence). The CDR3 sequence is 16 residues long. This chain's CDR3 is CASTEKRAGGTDTQYF. Written as DNA, the CDR3 is TGTGCCAGCACCGAAAAACGGGCAGGGGGGACGGATACGCAGTATTTT.

The V call is TRBV5-1, the J call TRBJ1-5; TRBD1 matches at 11 bases. The CDR3 runs 15 residues. The junction had 6 bases not matched to a gene; V was cut back by 4 bases and J by 6 bases. Germline values: CDR1 SGHRS, CDR2 YFSETQ. The CDR3 sequence is CASSPWDRGSQPQHF. The CDR3 bases are TGCGCCAGCAGCCCCTGGGACAGGGGGTCTCAGCCCCAGCATTTT.

The count of this clone is one. This rearrangement joins TRBV19 to TRBJ2-5, with TRBD1 identical over 8 bases. The CDR3 has 15 residues. V shed 1 base and J 5 bases; nucleotides not matched to a gene: 6. Germline CDR1 LNHDA, CDR2 SQIVND (reference sequence). The CDR3 DNA is TGTGCCAGTAGTATAGGAGACAGGGGTGGGGAGACCCAGTACTTC. Translating gives CASSIGDRGGETQYF.

This chain joins TRBV7-2 and TRBJ1-5, with a tentative D call TRBD1 (6 bases). The CDR3 length is 13 residues. Germline V gene sequence: CDR1 SGHTA, CDR2 FQGNSA. V lost 4 bases, J lost 6 bases, and 10 bases lay in between. CDR3 in DNA: TGTGCCAGCAGCTACAGGGAAGGTCAGCCCCAGCATTTT. Translation gives CASSYREGQPQHF.

V usage is TRBV5-1 and J usage is TRBJ1-1; D unclear. Germline-derived CDR1 and CDR2 are SGHRS and YFSETQ. The CDR3 has 14 amino acids. The ends were cut back, 0 bases at V and 0 bases at J, with 6 bases in the middle. The DNA of the CDR3 is TGCGCCAGCAGCTTGGGAGATATGAACACTGAAGCTTTCTTT. Its protein is CASSLGDMNTEAFF.

The V and J genes are TRBV2 and TRBJ2-5; TRBD2 might be the D (5 bases). V gave up 7 bases and J gave up 1 base, with 13 bases separating them. The CDR3 has 14 residues. CDR1 and CDR2 from the germline V gene are SNHLY and FYNNEI. CDR3 residues: CASTKSGSQETQYF. CDR3 coding DNA: TGTGCCAGCACCAAATCGGGATCCCAAGAGACCCAGTACTTC. Full variable domain (outside the CDR3, taken from reference TRBV2 and TRBJ2-5): EPEVTQTPSHQVTQMGQEVILRCVPISNHLYFYWYRQILGQKVEFLVSFYNNEISEKSEIFDDQFSVERPDGSNFTLKIRSTKLEDSAMYFCASTKSGSQETQYFGPGTRLLVL.

This clone was seen once. J is TRBJ2-3 and V is TRBV14; tentative D call: TRBD1 (5 bases). The CDR3 is made up of 14 amino acids. Deletions cut 1 base from V and 7 bases from J, with 12 bases between. Germline V CDR1 and CDR2: SGHDN, FVKESK. As DNA, the CDR3 is TGTGCCAGCAGCCAAGGCAGGGCAAGGCATACGCAGTATTTT. Its protein is CASSQGRARHTQYF.

The chain uses TRBV11-3 and TRBJ2-7, with D possibly being TRBD1 (5 bases). Trimming took 6 bases from V and 2 from J, leaving 14 bases between them. The CDR3 is made up of 14 amino acids. Germline-derived CDR1 and CDR2 are SGHNT and YENEEA. CDR3 amino acids: CASSYQGRTYEQYF. The CDR3 DNA reads TGTGCCAGCAGTTACCAGGGCAGGACCTACGAGCAGTACTTC.

The chain has TRBV29-1 and TRBJ1-3; TRBD1 agrees at 8 bases. Losses at the gene ends were 5 bases for V and 4 bases for J; bases not matched to a gene: 4. This CDR3 has 13 amino acids. CDR1 is SQVTM, CDR2 ANQGSEA, per germline. The CDR3 loop reads CSVQGDRGNTIYF. CDR3 DNA sequence: TGCAGCGTTCAGGGGGACAGGGGAAACACCATATATTTT.

Only one count was recorded for this clone. The chain recombines TRBV28 with TRBJ2-3; 10 bases are shared with TRBD2. Trimming at V came to 5 bases and at J to 3 bases, leaving 2 bases not matched to a gene. The CDR3 covers 14 residues. Germline V lookup: CDR1 MDHEN, CDR2 SYDVKM. The CDR3 protein is CASSTTSGTDTQYF. CDR3 DNA: TGTGCCAGCAGTACGACTAGCGGGACAGATACGCAGTATTTT. Supplemented by reference TRBV28 and TRBJ2-3, the full variable domain reads DVKVTQSSRYLVKRTGEKVFLECVQDMDHENMFWYRQDPGLGLRLIYFSYDVKMKEKGDIPEGYSVSREKKERFSLILESASTNQTSMYLCASSTTSGTDTQYFGPGTRLTVL.

This chain links TRBV5-1 with TRBJ2-1, with TRBD1 identical over 7 bases. The V and J ends lost 0 bases and 7 bases, in that order; junction bases with no gene match: 4. Germline V gene data show CDR1 as SGHRS and CDR2 as YFSETQ. The CDR3 spans 14 residues. CDR3 nucleotides: TGCGCCAGCAGCTTGGAGGGCAGGGGGAATGAGCAGTTCTTC. It specifies CASSLEGRGNEQFF. Complete variable domain (other parts from reference TRBV5-1 and TRBJ2-1): KAGVTQTPRYLIKTRGQQVTLSCSPISGHRSVSWYQQTPGQGLQFLFEYFSETQRNKGNFPGRFSGRQFSNSRSEMNVSTLELGDSALYLCASSLEGRGNEQFFGPGTRLTVL.

This rearrangement joins TRBV4-3 to TRBJ2-5; D gene unclear. TRBJ2-7 matches the DNA end more closely, so the J call is doubtful. The germline gives CDR1 LGHNA, CDR2 YSLEER. The CDR3 loop spans 14 amino acids. In DNA, the CDR3 is TGCGCCAGCAGCCAAGATCTTTTATCCTACGAGCAGTACTTC. This gives the protein CASSQDLLSYEQYF.

The chain recombines TRBV9 with TRBJ2-2; TRBD2 matches 7 bases. Unmatched junction bases numbered 6, after V lost 2 bases and J lost 5 bases. Germline CDR1 is SGDLS and CDR2 is YYNGEE. This CDR3 region has 15 residues. In nucleotides, the CDR3 is TGTGCCAGCAGCGTCGGCGGGAGAGGTACCGGGGAGCTGTTTTTT. It translates to CASSVGGRGTGELFF.

The sample holds a few counts of this clone. The gene calls are TRBV27 and TRBJ1-5; D uncertain. Germline V CDR1 and CDR2: MNHEY, SMNVEV (reference sequence). The CDR3 loop spans 12 amino acids. V gave up 3 bases and J gave up 7 bases, with 7 bases separating them. The CDR3 is CASSFLGQPQHF. In DNA form, the CDR3 reads TGTGCCAGCAGTTTTTTGGGGCAGCCCCAGCATTTT.

The CDR3 region is CASSLIEGRDQPQHF. CDR3 DNA sequence: TGTGCCAGCAGTTTAATCGAGGGAAGGGATCAGCCCCAGCATTTT. The chain carries TRBV27 and TRBJ1-5; D remains ambiguous. V was clipped by 2 bases and J by 5 bases, with 13 bases between them. Germline V gives CDR1 MNHEY, CDR2 SMNVEV (reference sequence). The CDR3 consists of 15 residues.

The chain has TRBV11-2 and TRBJ2-1; TRBD2 agrees at 8 bases. With V trimmed by 2 bases and J by 4 bases, 1 base remained unmatched. Germline loops: CDR1 SGHAT, CDR2 FQNNGV. CDR3 length: 14 amino acids. In nucleotides, the CDR3 is TGTGCCAGCAGCTTAACTAGCGGATACAATGAGCAGTTCTTC. Its protein product is CASSLTSGYNEQFF.

This chain connects TRBV16 to TRBJ2-7, with D perhaps TRBD2 (5 bases). The V gene lost 4 bases and the J gene lost 7 bases, with 14 bases spanning the gap. Germline CDR1 reads KGHSY; CDR2 reads FQNENV. The CDR3 consists of 13 residues. This chain's CDR3 is CASSPSRTGEQYF. The CDR3 DNA reads as TGTGCCAGCAGCCCAAGTAGAACGGGGGAGCAGTACTTC.

V is TRBV18 and J is TRBJ1-6; no reliable D call. The CDR3 runs 14 residues. The germline V gene encodes CDR1 KGHSH and CDR2 LQKENI. Deletions cut 4 bases from V and 10 bases from J, with 14 bases between. CDR3 residues: CASSLNRQGSPLHF. The CDR3 nucleotides read TGTGCCAGCTCACTAAACCGACAAGGGTCACCCCTCCACTTT. Drawing the rest from reference TRBV18 and TRBJ1-6, the complete variable domain is NAGVMQNPRHLVRRRGQEARLRCSPMKGHSHVYWYRQLPEEGLKFMVYLQKENIIDESGMPKERFSAEFPKEGPSILRIQQVVRGDSAAYFCASSLNRQGSPLHFGNGTRLTVT.

The V call is TRBV19, the J call TRBJ1-4; D unclear. This CDR3 has 11 residues. The germline CDR1 and CDR2 sequences are LNHDA and SQIVND (reference sequence). The CDR3 is CATATNEKLFF. For the CDR3, the DNA is TGTGCAACCGCAACTAATGAAAAACTGTTTTTT.